This is a list of T cell receptor beta chains from one sample in a study of post-analysis software for immune sequencing data. TCRdb reanalysed the PCR reads using MiXCR and keeps one entry per CDR3 protein. The table lists 150,000 or so distinct CDR3 sequences, 35% to 40% of them singletons. Sequenced material: blood, taken after autologous hematopoietic stem cell transplantation. These TCRs come from a girl aged 10-17 years with multiple sclerosis. Each CDR3 is given with its conserved first and last residue. Each record gives: V gene, clone size, D gene, J gene, CDR3 protein, CDR3 DNA. A D gene is named only where the DNA matches it firmly. Some rows have no size entry. The others give once, few or many, or a class for an expanded clone.

TRBV5-1	few	TRBD2	TRBJ2-1	CASSSFSGRGYNEQFF	TGCGCCAGCAGCTCGTTTAGCGGGAGGGGTTACAATGAGCAGTTCTTC
TRBV29-1	many	TRBD1	TRBJ1-2	CSAGPPAGTGANYGYTF	TGCAGCGCGGGGCCCCCGGCCGGGACAGGGGCTAACTATGGCTACACCTTC
TRBV12-3/TRBV12-4	few	TRBD2	TRBJ2-1	CASSPDPSGRGEQFF	TGTGCCAGCAGTCCCGACCCTAGCGGGAGAGGCGAGCAGTTCTTC
TRBV24-1	few	NA	TRBJ2-7	CATSDDLDEQYF	TGTGCCACCAGTGATGACTTGGACGAGCAGTACTTC
TRBV20-1	few	TRBD2	TRBJ2-7	CSASPGTSRYEQYF	TGCAGTGCTAGCCCCGGGACTAGTAGGTACGAGCAGTACTTC
TRBV12-3/TRBV12-4	NA	TRBD1	TRBJ2-1	CAGSLATGDNEQFF	TGTGCCGGCAGTTTGGCCACAGGGGACAATGAGCAGTTCTTC
TRBV20-1	NA	TRBD1	TRBJ2-5	CSADRGQYQETQYF	TGCAGCGCCGATCGGGGACAGTACCAAGAGACCCAGTACTTC
TRBV7-9	NA	TRBD2	TRBJ2-1	CASSSSGSWTNNEQFF	TGTGCCAGCAGCTCTAGCGGGAGTTGGACTAACAATGAGCAGTTCTTC
TRBV20-1	few	TRBD2	TRBJ2-3	CSARDGTSGRIDTQYF	TGCAGTGCTAGAGATGGGACTAGCGGGAGGATAGATACGCAGTATTTT
TRBV7-9	few	TRBD2	TRBJ2-1	CASRPKFRLAGVRNEQFF	TGTGCCAGCAGGCCGAAGTTTCGGCTAGCGGGAGTACGGAATGAGCAGTTCTTC
TRBV5-1	NA	TRBD1	TRBJ2-7	CASSYSAGQGAPYEQYF	TGCGCCAGCAGCTACTCTGCGGGACAGGGGGCCCCTTACGAGCAGTACTTC
TRBV29-1	few	NA	TRBJ2-5	CSVGDGETQYF	TGCAGCGTTGGTGATGGAGAGACCCAGTACTTC
TRBV24-1	once	TRBD2	TRBJ2-5	CATSRREGSGRRETQYF	TGTGCCACCAGTCGGAGAGAAGGTAGCGGGAGGCGTGAGACCCAGTACTTC
TRBV6-2/TRBV6-3	NA	NA	TRBJ2-5	CASSDGERLVGEQYF	TGTGCCAGCAGCGACGGGGAGCGACTAGTTGGAGAGCAGTACTTC
TRBV25-1	many	NA	TRBJ1-6	CASKRGTSPPLHF	TGTGCCAGCAAACGAGGGACGAGTCCACCCCTCCACTTT
TRBV28	NA	NA	TRBJ2-1	CASEQGGSYNEQFF	TGTGCCAGCGAACAGGGAGGATCCTACAATGAGCAGTTCTTC
TRBV11-2	NA	NA	TRBJ2-1	CASSHPGVNEQFF	TGTGCCAGCAGCCACCCAGGGGTCAATGAGCAGTTCTTC
TRBV12-3/TRBV12-4	NA	NA	TRBJ2-1	CASNPRGPSGNEQFF	TGTGCCAGCAACCCCCGGGGCCCCTCGGGCAATGAGCAGTTCTTC
TRBV7-6	NA	NA	TRBJ2-7	CASSLGGVGHYEQYF	TGTGCCAGCAGCTTAGGAGGTGTCGGCCACTACGAGCAGTACTTC
TRBV27	few	TRBD1	TRBJ1-6	CASSQGVWLPLHF	TGTGCCAGCAGCCAGGGGGTCTGGTTACCCCTCCACTTT
TRBV24-1	NA	NA	TRBJ2-5	CATQNSGSVQETQYF	TGTGCCACCCAAAACAGCGGGTCAGTCCAAGAGACCCAGTACTTC
TRBV6-5	few	NA	TRBJ2-7	CASSYSAAAYEQYF	TGTGCCAGCAGTTACTCGGCCGCCGCCTACGAGCAGTACTTC
TRBV3-1	NA	NA	TRBJ2-2	CASSPRWTHTGERFF	TGTGCCAGCAGCCCAAGATGGACACACACCGGGGAGCGGTTTTTT
TRBV2	NA	NA	TRBJ1-4	CATATEKLFF	TGTGCGACGGCGACTGAAAAACTGTTTTTT
TRBV6-1	few	TRBD1	TRBJ1-2	CASSAIGTGVIGYTF	TGTGCCAGCAGTGCTATCGGGACAGGGGTAATCGGCTACACCTTC
TRBV3-1	few	NA	TRBJ1-1	CASSQGAANTEAFF	TGTGCCAGCAGCCAAGGAGCAGCAAACACTGAAGCTTTCTTT
TRBV6-2/TRBV6-3	NA	TRBD2	TRBJ2-7	CASSASGTYEQYF	TGTGCCAGCTCTGCGAGCGGGACCTACGAGCAGTACTTC
TRBV20-1	once	TRBD2	TRBJ2-7	CSASVGGRPWGEQYF	TGCAGTGCTAGTGTCGGCGGGAGGCCCTGGGGGGAGCAGTACTTC
TRBV7-2	many	NA	TRBJ2-3	CASSLAGRDTQYF	TGTGCCAGCAGCTTAGCAGGGCGAGATACGCAGTATTTT
TRBV7-3	few	TRBD2	TRBJ2-3	CASSFKGSGIADTQYF	TGTGCCAGCAGCTTTAAAGGAAGCGGGATTGCGGATACGCAGTATTTT
TRBV18	NA	NA	TRBJ2-7	CASSPTRMGYEQYF	TGTGCCAGCTCACCGACTAGGATGGGTTACGAGCAGTACTTC
TRBV4-1	few	NA	TRBJ2-3	CASSPGDPTDTQYF	TGCGCCAGCAGCCCTGGGGACCCCACAGATACGCAGTATTTT
TRBV12-3/TRBV12-4	few	TRBD2	TRBJ2-7	CASSFLIGGRSYEQYF	TGTGCCAGCAGTTTTCTAATTGGCGGGAGGTCCTACGAGCAGTACTTC
TRBV7-2	NA	NA	TRBJ1-1	CASSLLHLNTEAFF	TGTGCCAGCAGCTTATTACACCTGAACACTGAAGCTTTCTTT
TRBV20-1	few	NA	TRBJ2-1	CSATDQSSYNEQFF	TGCAGTGCTACGGACCAAAGCTCCTACAATGAGCAGTTCTTC
TRBV20-1	few	NA	TRBJ2-5	CSASNFWETQYF	TGCAGTGCTAGCAATTTTTGGGAGACCCAGTACTTC
TRBV29-1	NA	NA	TRBJ2-7	CSVRTPETGEQYF	TGCAGCGTCCGGACCCCAGAAACGGGCGAGCAGTACTTC
TRBV29-1	many	NA	TRBJ1-1	CSAGQVTSEAFF	TGCAGCGCCGGACAAGTAACCTCTGAAGCTTTCTTT